This T cell receptor beta chain was sequenced for a study of blood T cell repertoires in COVID-19 (dated by TCRdb to the early 2020s). Study-wide context: The collaborator samples originated in the United States, Italy and Spain and spanned the acute and convalescent phases of COVID-19. The material from the prospective study consisted of cDNA or gDNA derived from T cells, B-cell-depleted T cells, or PBMCs. Subjects who had been exposed to COVID-19, were actively infected with it, or had recovered from it provided the deeply sampled blood TCRbeta repertoires that made up the dataset. The repertoires were released in a freely available public database meant as a resource for research on the immune response to SARS-CoV-2. Samples were obtained from the ongoing ImmuneRACE study (first 160 participants) and from 1,000 to 1,500 subjects provided by 6 global collaborators. The sample metadata nearly always contained a de-identified subject ID, COVID-19 status, age in years and sex. HLA class I and class II types, where available, came from metadata supplied by the sample provider rather than from assay-based typing. Overall results and qualifications from the work: How much clinical and demographic metadata was included differed by source and by participant, and the metadata was provided uncurated.

With respect to this clone: Its specific antigen is unknown. No base quality values were provided; no much bigger clone lies one nucleotide off.

Collaborating institutions collected whole blood in K2EDTA tubes following their own protocols. Collaborator samples were shipped for TCRbeta analysis as frozen whole blood, isolated PBMCs, or DNA extracted from either sample type. The immunoSEQ Assay, a bias-controlled multiplex PCR, was used to amplify TCRbeta CDR3 regions from genomic DNA. Per the original workflow: The number of nucleated cells in each sample was estimated by amplification of reference gene primers within the assay. To quantify the absolute abundance of each unique TCRbeta CDR3 rearrangement, sequence reads were collapsed and filtered. For each sample, productive Simpson clonality was calculated as the square root of Simpson's diversity index over productive rearrangements. TCRdb stores this immuneACCESS table with in-frame sequences only. Part of the clones is absent; in the studies checked, under half of the shortfall reflects unresolved V genes, and no reason is known for the rest. V and J calls and clone size come straight from that table; D and trimming were deduced from the DNA. This sample comprises about 72,000 clones, 82% of them detected only once. The ten biggest clones cover 18% of the sample.

V loses 7 bases at its end and J loses 3 bases; junction bases beyond the gene matches: 6. From its cysteine to its phenylalanine, the CDR3 spans 13 amino acids. Only CDR3 DNA is held: 39 bases, read in frame from base 1. Looking up the germline V gene (reference sequence) yields CDR1 LNHDA and CDR2 SQIVND. The sample taken for sequencing was peripheral blood. The TCR comes from a human donor in a cohort sampled during active COVID-19. The chain couples TRBV19 to TRBJ2-7; 7 nucleotides in the junction match TRBD2. The CDR3 protein: CASTAGTIYEQYF. The sequence in DNA is TGTGCCAGTACGGCGGGGACTATCTACGAGCAGTACTTC.